The subject of this entry is one T cell receptor beta chain. The source of the sample is a study of cytomegalovirus exposure and HLA in healthy donors. Germline V lookup: CDR1 SGHAT, CDR2 FQDESV (reference sequence). This CDR3 region has 16 residues. Trimming removed 5 bases from V and 6 bases from J; junction bases left unmatched: 13. With 60 Vbeta and 13 Jbeta primers, the PCR was carried out. Assay used: immunoSEQ multiplex PCR; TCRdb lists only in-frame clones, some missing. Here the sample spans 90,000 to 150,000 clones, 15% being singletons. The receptor comes from a woman under 30 in good health and CMV-seronegative. The sample comprised PBMCs. The chain links TRBV11-1 to TRBJ2-3; 8 bases match TRBD1. The CDR3 DNA reads as TGTGCCAGCAGCGACGGCGGACAGGGTTTTAAGGATACGCAGTATTTT. Protein: CASSDGGQGFKDTQYF.